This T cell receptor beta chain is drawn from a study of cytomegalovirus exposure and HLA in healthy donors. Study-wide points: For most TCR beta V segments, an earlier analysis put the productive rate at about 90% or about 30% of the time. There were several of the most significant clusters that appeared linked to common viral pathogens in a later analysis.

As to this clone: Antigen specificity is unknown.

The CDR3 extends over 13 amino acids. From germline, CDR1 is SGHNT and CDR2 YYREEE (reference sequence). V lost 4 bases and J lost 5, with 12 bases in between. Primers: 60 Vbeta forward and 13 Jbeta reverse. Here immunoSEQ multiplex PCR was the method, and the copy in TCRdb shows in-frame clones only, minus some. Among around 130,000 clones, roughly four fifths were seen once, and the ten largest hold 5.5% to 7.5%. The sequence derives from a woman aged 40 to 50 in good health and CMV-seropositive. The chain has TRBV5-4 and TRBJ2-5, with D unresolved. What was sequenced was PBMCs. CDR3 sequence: CASSPGLRETQYF. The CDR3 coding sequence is TGTGCCAGCAGCCCCGGATTGAGGGAGACCCAGTACTTC.